These T cell receptor beta chains were read from a single sample in a study of T cell repertoires in cytomegalovirus infection. No antigens are known for them. TCRdb re-derived calls from the reads in MiXCR, one entry per CDR3 protein. Of around 47,000 distinct CDR3 sequences in the sample, roughly a fifth were seen once. This material consisted of CD8+ T cells from cultured PBMCs, taken from culture after CMV antigen stimulation. Receptors were obtained from a human donor in good health (CMV status not recorded). Some clones in this sample may be carry-over from other donors' samples. Each CDR3 is given with its conserved first and last residue. Each record gives: V gene, clone size, J gene, D gene, CDR3 protein, CDR3 DNA. D genes are given only for firm matches. Clone size is not always given. Where it is, it says once, few, many or a class for expanded clones.

TRBV12-3/TRBV12-4	-	TRBJ2-1	TRBD1	CASRVHRGRNEQFF	TGTGCCAGCAGAGTCCACAGGGGTAGGAATGAGCAGTTCTTC
TRBV7-9	few	TRBJ2-5	TRBD2	CASSHASGGFQETQYF	TGTGCCAGCAGCCACGCTAGCGGGGGTTTTCAAGAGACCCAGTACTTC
TRBV11-2	-	TRBJ2-7	-	CASSLNRGTGSNEQYF	TGTGCCAGCAGCTTAAATCGTGGAACCGGGAGCAACGAGCAGTACTTC
TRBV12-3/TRBV12-4	-	TRBJ2-6	-	CASSLGASGANVLTF	TGTGCCAGCAGTTTAGGGGCCTCTGGGGCCAACGTCCTGACTTTC
TRBV7-9	few	TRBJ2-3	-	CASSLGLTGEWGTDTQYF	TGTGCCAGCAGCTTGGGCCTCACCGGAGAATGGGGCACAGATACGCAGTATTTT
TRBV6-6	-	TRBJ1-5	-	CASRGVDQPQHF	TGTGCCAGCAGAGGGGTTGATCAGCCCCAGCATTTT
TRBV7-9	-	TRBJ1-1	TRBD1	CASSAGQGFSEAFF	TGTGCCAGCAGCGCCGGACAGGGTTTCAGTGAAGCTTTCTTT
TRBV7-2	-	TRBJ1-1	-	CASSFGREAFF	TGTGCCAGCAGCTTTGGCAGGGAAGCTTTCTTT
TRBV27	-	TRBJ2-5	-	CASSGWTQETQYF	TGTGCCAGCAGCGGCTGGACCCAAGAGACCCAGTACTTC
TRBV7-9	-	TRBJ1-1	TRBD1	CASTPETGGVGTEAFF	TGTGCCAGCACCCCGGAGACAGGGGGCGTTGGGACTGAAGCTTTCTTT
TRBV4-1	few	TRBJ1-1	-	CASSQDTEAFF	TGCGCCAGCAGCCAAGATACTGAAGCTTTCTTT
TRBV4-1	few	TRBJ1-4	-	CASSQGQLNEKLFF	TGCGCCAGCAGCCAAGGACAGCTTAATGAAAAACTGTTTTTT
TRBV4-2	few	TRBJ1-2	-	CASSPRGEIDGYTF	TGTGCCAGCAGCCCGAGGGGGGAAATTGATGGCTACACCTTC
TRBV29-1	few	TRBJ1-2	-	CSVVGGRNYGYTF	TGCAGCGTTGTAGGGGGAAGGAACTATGGCTACACCTTC
TRBV5-1	-	TRBJ1-2	-	CASSLNWVEFGYTF	TGCGCCAGCAGCTTAAACTGGGTGGAATTTGGCTACACCTTC
TRBV7-8	few	TRBJ1-1	-	CASSSPKGTEAFF	TGTGCCAGCAGCTCACCTAAGGGCACTGAAGCTTTCTTT
TRBV19	few	TRBJ1-1	TRBD1	CASSISIRRDSPMNTEAFF	TGTGCCAGTAGTATAAGTATTCGTCGGGACAGCCCCATGAACACTGAAGCTTTCTTT
TRBV7-9	few	TRBJ2-3	TRBD2	CASSRTSEVADTQYF	TGTGCCAGCAGCAGAACTAGCGAGGTCGCAGATACGCAGTATTTT
TRBV7-2	-	TRBJ2-2	-	CASSLSLASGELFF	TGTGCCAGCAGCTTATCGTTGGCTTCCGGGGAGCTGTTTTTT
TRBV12-3/TRBV12-4	-	TRBJ1-2	TRBD1	CASSSRGQLFSGYTF	TGTGCCAGCAGTAGTCGGGGACAGCTTTTTTCTGGCTACACCTTC
TRBV9	-	TRBJ2-3	TRBD2	CASSVVDSGGITDTQYF	TGTGCCAGCAGCGTAGTAGATAGCGGGGGAATCACAGATACGCAGTATTTT
TRBV6-2/TRBV6-3	few	TRBJ2-3	-	CASSYNSGEPTDTQYF	TGTGCCAGCAGTTATAATTCGGGGGAGCCCACAGATACGCAGTATTTT
TRBV7-6	-	TRBJ2-7	TRBD1	CASSPTGAGGREQYF	TGTGCCAGCAGCCCGACAGGGGCAGGGGGTCGCGAGCAGTACTTC
TRBV10-3	few	TRBJ1-1	-	CAITPGLRNTEAFF	TGTGCCATCACCCCGGGTTTGAGGAACACTGAAGCTTTCTTT
TRBV11-2	-	TRBJ2-1	-	CASSGRVDNEQFF	TGTGCCAGCAGCGGCAGGGTAGACAATGAGCAGTTCTTC
TRBV7-2	few	TRBJ1-1	-	CASSLHGATEAFF	TGTGCCAGCAGCTTACATGGGGCGACTGAAGCTTTCTTT
TRBV12-3/TRBV12-4	-	TRBJ1-1	-	CASSWQASTEAFF	TGTGCCAGCAGTTGGCAGGCCTCCACTGAAGCTTTCTTT
TRBV12-3/TRBV12-4	-	TRBJ2-7	-	CASSPNALEQYF	TGTGCCAGCAGCCCAAACGCGCTCGAGCAGTACTTC
TRBV6-1	-	TRBJ2-5	TRBD1	CASSRTGLSQETQYF	TGTGCCAGCAGTCGGACAGGGTTATCCCAAGAGACCCAGTACTTC
TRBV7-9	-	TRBJ2-3	-	CASSLGISSTDTQYF	TGTGCCAGCAGCTTAGGAATCTCTAGCACAGATACGCAGTATTTT
TRBV20-1	-	TRBJ1-6	-	CSARVKRGRSYNSPLHF	TGCAGTGCTAGAGTTAAACGCGGGCGGTCCTATAATTCACCCCTCCACTTT
TRBV12-3/TRBV12-4	few	TRBJ1-2	-	CASSLVTAYYGYTF	TGTGCCAGCAGTTTAGTCACAGCCTACTATGGCTACACCTTC
TRBV27	-	TRBJ1-2	TRBD1	CASSSGQGTNYGYTF	TGTGCCAGCAGTTCCGGACAGGGTACTAACTATGGCTACACCTTC
TRBV7-2	-	TRBJ2-3	TRBD2	CASSPPRGVRDTQYF	TGTGCCAGCAGCCCACCCCGGGGGGTCAGAGATACGCAGTATTTT
TRBV12-3/TRBV12-4	-	TRBJ2-7	TRBD1	CASSLVDRDYEQYF	TGTGCCAGCAGTTTAGTGGACAGGGACTACGAGCAGTACTTC
TRBV7-8	few	TRBJ2-7	-	CASSLDFPLRAGSSYEQYF	TGTGCCAGCAGCTTAGATTTCCCCCTCCGGGCAGGGAGTTCCTACGAGCAGTACTTC
TRBV7-7	-	TRBJ2-7	-	CASSLGPLGSEQYF	TGTGCTAGCAGCTTGGGGCCCCTAGGCTCCGAGCAGTACTTC
TRBV28	few	TRBJ2-3	-	CASSFRGGTDTQYF	TGTGCCAGCAGTTTCAGGGGAGGCACAGATACGCAGTATTTT
TRBV29-1	few	TRBJ2-5	-	CSVELGETQETQYF	TGCAGCGTTGAACTGGGGGAGACCCAAGAGACCCAGTACTTC
TRBV27	-	TRBJ2-7	-	CASSLMWGKTLPYEQYF	TGTGCCAGCAGTTTAATGTGGGGGAAAACCCTACCCTACGAGCAGTACTTC
TRBV6-2/TRBV6-3	-	TRBJ2-7	-	CASSYPEGEFYEQYF	TGTGCCAGCAGTTACCCCGAGGGGGAATTCTACGAGCAGTACTTC
TRBV5-6	-	TRBJ2-2	TRBD2	CASSPGLADTGELFF	TGTGCCAGCAGCCCCGGACTAGCGGACACCGGGGAGCTGTTTTTT